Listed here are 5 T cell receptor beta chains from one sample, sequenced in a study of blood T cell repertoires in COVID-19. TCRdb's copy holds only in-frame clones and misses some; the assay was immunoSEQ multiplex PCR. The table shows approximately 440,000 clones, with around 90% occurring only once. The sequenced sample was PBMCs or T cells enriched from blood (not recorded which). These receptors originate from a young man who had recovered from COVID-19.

CDR3 amino acids: CASSPPGGPGYTF. The CDR3 nucleotides are TGTGCCAGCAGTCCACCCGGGGGACCTGGCTACACCTTC. The V call is TRBV28, the J call TRBJ1-2; tentative D call: TRBD1 (5 bases). With 5 bases removed from V and 7 bases from J, the gap between germline ends came to 14 bases. CDR3 length: 13 amino acids. CDR1 and CDR2 from the germline V gene are MDHEN and SYDVKM.

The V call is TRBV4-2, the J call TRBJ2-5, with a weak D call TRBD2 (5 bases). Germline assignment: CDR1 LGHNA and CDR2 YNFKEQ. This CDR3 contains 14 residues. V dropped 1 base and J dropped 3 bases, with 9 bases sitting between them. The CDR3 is CASSQGAGEETQYF. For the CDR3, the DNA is TGTGCCAGCAGCCAAGGCGCCGGGGAAGAGACCCAGTACTTC.

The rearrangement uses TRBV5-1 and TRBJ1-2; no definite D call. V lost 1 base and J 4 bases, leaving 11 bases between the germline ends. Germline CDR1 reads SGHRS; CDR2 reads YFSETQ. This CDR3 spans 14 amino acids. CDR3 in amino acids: CASSLTSGSYGYTF. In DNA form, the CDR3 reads TGCGCCAGCAGCTTGACGTCCGGGAGCTATGGCTACACCTTC.

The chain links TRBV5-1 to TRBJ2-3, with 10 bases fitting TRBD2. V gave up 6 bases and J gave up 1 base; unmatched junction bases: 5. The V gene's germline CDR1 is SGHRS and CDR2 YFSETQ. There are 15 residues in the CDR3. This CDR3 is CASIAGTSGTDTQYF. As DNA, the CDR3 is TGCGCCAGCATCGCCGGGACTAGCGGCACAGATACGCAGTATTTT.

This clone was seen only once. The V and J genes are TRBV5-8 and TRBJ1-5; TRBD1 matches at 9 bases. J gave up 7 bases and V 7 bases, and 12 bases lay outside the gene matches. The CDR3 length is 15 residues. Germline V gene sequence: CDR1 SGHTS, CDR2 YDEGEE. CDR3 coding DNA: TGTGCCAGCGACCCCGTAACAGGGGGCAGGCAGCCCCAGCATTTT. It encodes CASDPVTGGRQPQHF. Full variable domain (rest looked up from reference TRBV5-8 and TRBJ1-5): EAGVTQSPTHLIKTRGQQATLRCSPISGHTSVYWYQQALGLGLQFLLWYDEGEERNRGNFPPRFSGRQFPNYSSELNVNALELEDSALYLCASDPVTGGRQPQHFGDGTRLSIL.